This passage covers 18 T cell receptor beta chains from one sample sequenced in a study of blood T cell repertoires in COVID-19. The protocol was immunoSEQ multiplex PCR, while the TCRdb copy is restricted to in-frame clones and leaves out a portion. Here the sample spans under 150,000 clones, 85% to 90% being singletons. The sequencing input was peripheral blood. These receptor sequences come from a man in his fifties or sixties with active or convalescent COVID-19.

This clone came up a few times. The CDR3 sequence is CASSYSKDLSYEQYF. CDR3 DNA sequence: TGTGCCAGCAGTTACTCGAAGGACTTATCCTACGAGCAGTACTTC. V and J are TRBV6-2 or TRBV6-3 and TRBJ2-7, with D possibly being TRBD2 (5 bases). V was clipped by 0 bases and J by 1 base, with 10 bases between them. Germline loops: CDR1 MNHEY, CDR2 SVGEGT. CDR3 length: 15 residues.

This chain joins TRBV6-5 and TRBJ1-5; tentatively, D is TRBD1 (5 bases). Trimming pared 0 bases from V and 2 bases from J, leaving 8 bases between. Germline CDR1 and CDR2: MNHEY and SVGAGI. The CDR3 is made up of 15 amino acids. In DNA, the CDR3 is TGTGCCAGCAGTTACTCGCAGGGTGGCAATCAGCCCCAGCATTTT. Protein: CASSYSQGGNQPQHF.

The CDR3 spells CASSYSAYSNQPQHF. The CDR3 nucleotides are TGTGCCAGCAGTTACTCAGCTTATAGCAATCAGCCCCAGCATTTT. V gene TRBV6-5 combines with J gene TRBJ1-5, with D unclear. Germline CDR1 MNHEY, CDR2 SVGAGI. The V end lost 0 bases, the J end lost 0 bases, and 6 bases lay between the germline ends. This CDR3 region has 15 residues.

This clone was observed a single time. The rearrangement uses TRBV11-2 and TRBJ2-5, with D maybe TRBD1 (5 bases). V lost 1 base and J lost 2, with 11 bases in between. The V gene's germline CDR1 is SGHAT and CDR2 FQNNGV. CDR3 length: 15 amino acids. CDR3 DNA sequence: TGTGCCAGCAGCTTAGTGGCAGGGATTCAAGAGACCCAGTACTTC. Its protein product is CASSLVAGIQETQYF.

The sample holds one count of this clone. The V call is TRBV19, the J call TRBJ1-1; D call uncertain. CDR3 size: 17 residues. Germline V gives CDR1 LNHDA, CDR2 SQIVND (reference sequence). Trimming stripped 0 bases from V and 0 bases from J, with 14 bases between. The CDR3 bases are TGTGCCAGTAGTATAGATCTAACCGGACTCATGAACACTGAAGCTTTCTTT. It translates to CASSIDLTGLMNTEAFF.

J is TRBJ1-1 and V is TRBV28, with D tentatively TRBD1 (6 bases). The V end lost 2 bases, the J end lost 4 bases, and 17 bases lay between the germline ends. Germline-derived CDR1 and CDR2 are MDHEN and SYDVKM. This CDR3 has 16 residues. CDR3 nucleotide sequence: TGTGCCAGCAGTTTAGTAGGCAGGGGTCGGGCCACTGAAGCTTTCTTT. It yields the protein CASSLVGRGRATEAFF.

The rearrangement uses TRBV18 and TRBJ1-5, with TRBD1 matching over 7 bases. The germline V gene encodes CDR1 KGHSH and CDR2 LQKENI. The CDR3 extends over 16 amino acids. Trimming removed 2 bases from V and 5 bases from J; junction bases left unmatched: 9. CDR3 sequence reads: CASSPRLDRTDQPQHF. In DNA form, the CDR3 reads TGTGCCAGCTCACCAAGGTTGGACAGGACTGATCAGCCCCAGCATTTT.

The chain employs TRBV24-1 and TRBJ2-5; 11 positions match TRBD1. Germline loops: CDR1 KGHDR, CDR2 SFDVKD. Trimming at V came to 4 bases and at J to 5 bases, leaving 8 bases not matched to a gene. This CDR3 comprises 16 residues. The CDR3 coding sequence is TGTGCCACCAGTGACCTCGGACAGGGGGCTTGGGAGACCCAGTACTTC. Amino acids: CATSDLGQGAWETQYF.

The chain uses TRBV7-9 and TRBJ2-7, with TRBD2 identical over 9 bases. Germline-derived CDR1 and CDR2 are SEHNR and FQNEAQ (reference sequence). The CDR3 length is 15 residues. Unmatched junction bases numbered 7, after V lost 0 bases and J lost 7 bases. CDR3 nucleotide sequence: TGTGCCAGCAGCTTAGCGAATAGCGGGAGCGGTGAGCAGTACTTC. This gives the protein CASSLANSGSGEQYF.

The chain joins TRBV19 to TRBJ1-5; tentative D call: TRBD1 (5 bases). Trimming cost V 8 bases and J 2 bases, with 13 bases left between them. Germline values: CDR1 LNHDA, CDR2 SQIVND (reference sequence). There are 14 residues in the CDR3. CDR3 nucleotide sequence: TGTGCCAGTCAGGGTGGTATCGGCAATCAGCCCCAGCATTTT. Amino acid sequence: CASQGGIGNQPQHF.

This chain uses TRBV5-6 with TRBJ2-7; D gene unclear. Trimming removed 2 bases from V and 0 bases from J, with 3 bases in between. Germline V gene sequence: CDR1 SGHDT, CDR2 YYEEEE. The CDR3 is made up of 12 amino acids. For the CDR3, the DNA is TGTGCCAGCAGCTTCATCTCCTACGAGCAGTACTTC. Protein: CASSFISYEQYF. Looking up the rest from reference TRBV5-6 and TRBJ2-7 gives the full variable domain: DAGVTQSPTHLIKTRGQQVTLRCSPKSGHDTVSWYQQALGQGPQFIFQYYEEEERQRGNFPDRFSGHQFPNYSSELNVNALLLGDSALYLCASSFISYEQYFGPGTRLTVT.

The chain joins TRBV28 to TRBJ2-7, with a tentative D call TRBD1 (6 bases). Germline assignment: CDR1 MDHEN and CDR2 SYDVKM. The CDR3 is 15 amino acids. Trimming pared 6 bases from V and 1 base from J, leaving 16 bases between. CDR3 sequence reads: CASSVGDIGSYEQYF. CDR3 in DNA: TGTGCCAGCAGCGTGGGGGACATCGGTTCCTACGAGCAGTACTTC.

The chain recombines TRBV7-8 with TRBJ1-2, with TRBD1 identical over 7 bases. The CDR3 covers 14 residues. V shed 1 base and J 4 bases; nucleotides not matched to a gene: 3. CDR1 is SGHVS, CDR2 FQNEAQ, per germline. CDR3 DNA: TGTGCCAGCAGCTTAGGGGACAGTCGCTATGGCTACACCTTC. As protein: CASSLGDSRYGYTF.

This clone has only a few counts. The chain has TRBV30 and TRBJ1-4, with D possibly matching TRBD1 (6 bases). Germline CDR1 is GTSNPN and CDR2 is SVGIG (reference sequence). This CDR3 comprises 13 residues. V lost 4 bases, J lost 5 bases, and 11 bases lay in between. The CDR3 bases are TGTGCCTGGAATACAGGGATGAATGAAAAACTGTTTTTT. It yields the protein CAWNTGMNEKLFF.

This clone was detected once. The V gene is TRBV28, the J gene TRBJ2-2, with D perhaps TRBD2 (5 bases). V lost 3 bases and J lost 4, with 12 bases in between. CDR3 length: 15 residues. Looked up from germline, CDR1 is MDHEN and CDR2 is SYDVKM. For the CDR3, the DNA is TGTGCCAGCAGTTTCCGGGGTTACGGCACCGGGGAGCTGTTTTTT. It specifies CASSFRGYGTGELFF.

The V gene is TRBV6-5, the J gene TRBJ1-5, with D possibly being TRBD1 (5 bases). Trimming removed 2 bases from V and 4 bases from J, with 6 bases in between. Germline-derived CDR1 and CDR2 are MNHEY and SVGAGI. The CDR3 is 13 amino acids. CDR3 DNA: TGTGCCAGCAGTTACGGGACTAATCAGCCCCAGCATTTT. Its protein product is CASSYGTNQPQHF.

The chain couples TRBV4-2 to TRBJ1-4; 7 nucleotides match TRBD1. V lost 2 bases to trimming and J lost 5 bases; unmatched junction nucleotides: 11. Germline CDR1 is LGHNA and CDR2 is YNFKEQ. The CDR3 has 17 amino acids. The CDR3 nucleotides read TGTGCCAGCAGCCAACTTCCGGGACAGAGAGGGAATGAAAAACTGTTTTTT. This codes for CASSQLPGQRGNEKLFF.

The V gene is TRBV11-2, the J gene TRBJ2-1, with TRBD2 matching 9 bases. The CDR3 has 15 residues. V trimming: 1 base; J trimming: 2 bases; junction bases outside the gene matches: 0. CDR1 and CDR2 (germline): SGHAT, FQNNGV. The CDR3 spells CASSLVAGAYNEQFF. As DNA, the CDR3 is TGTGCCAGCAGCTTAGTAGCGGGGGCCTACAATGAGCAGTTCTTC.